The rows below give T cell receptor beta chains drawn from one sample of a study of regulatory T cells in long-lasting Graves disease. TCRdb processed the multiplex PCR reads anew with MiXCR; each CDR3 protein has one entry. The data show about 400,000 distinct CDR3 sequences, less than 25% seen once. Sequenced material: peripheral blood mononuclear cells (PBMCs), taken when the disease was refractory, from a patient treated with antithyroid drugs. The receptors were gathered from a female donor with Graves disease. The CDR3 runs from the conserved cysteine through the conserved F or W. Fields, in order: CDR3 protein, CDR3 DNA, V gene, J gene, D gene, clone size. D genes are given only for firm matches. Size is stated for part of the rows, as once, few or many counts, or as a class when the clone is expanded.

CASSSIGGAGSYGYTF	TGTGCCAGCAGTTCCATCGGGGGCGCAGGTAGCTATGGCTACACCTTC	TRBV28	TRBJ1-2	-	many
CASRDTGNEEKLFF	TGTGCCAGCAGGGACACAGGGAATGAGGAAAAACTGTTTTTT	TRBV6-1	TRBJ1-4	-	-
CASSPRPGFQGEQYF	TGTGCCAGCAGCCCTCGCCCGGGGTTCCAGGGCGAGCAGTACTTC	TRBV7-2	TRBJ2-7	-	-
CASTHRSGIGELFF	TGTGCCAGTACCCACAGGTCGGGGATCGGGGAGCTGTTTTTT	TRBV19	TRBJ2-2	-	-
CATSRDRHQQYF	TGTGCCACCAGCAGAGATCGACACCAGCAGTACTTC	TRBV15	TRBJ2-7	-	-
CASSLLTGGPSYNSPLHF	TGTGCCAGCAGTTTACTTACAGGGGGTCCCTCCTATAATTCACCCCTCCACTTT	TRBV27	TRBJ1-6	TRBD1	few
CASSPRGRQGYEQYF	TGTGCCAGCAGCCCTAGGGGGAGACAGGGCTACGAGCAGTACTTC	TRBV11-2	TRBJ2-7	TRBD1	many
CASSHSNEAGGTDTQYF	TGTGCCAGCAGTCATTCAAATGAGGCAGGAGGCACAGATACGCAGTATTTT	TRBV2	TRBJ2-3	-	-
CASNQGLAGGREQFF	TGTGCCAGCAACCAGGGACTAGCGGGAGGAAGGGAGCAGTTCTTC	TRBV28	TRBJ2-1	TRBD2	-
CASRAGNWGQPQHF	TGTGCCAGCAGGGCAGGGAATTGGGGTCAGCCCCAGCATTTT	TRBV6-1	TRBJ1-5	-	few
CASSLALDTEAFF	TGTGCCAGCAGCTTAGCTCTGGACACTGAAGCTTTCTTT	TRBV7-8	TRBJ1-1	-	many
CATSDSDRPDGYTF	TGTGCCACCAGTGACTCGGACAGGCCCGATGGCTACACCTTC	TRBV24-1	TRBJ1-2	TRBD1	-
CASSYIGTENTEAFF	TGTGCCAGCAGTTACATTGGGACAGAGAACACTGAAGCTTTCTTT	TRBV6-2/TRBV6-3	TRBJ1-1	TRBD1	many
CSASNILGDEQPQHF	TGCAGTGCTAGTAATATTTTGGGAGATGAGCAGCCCCAGCATTTT	TRBV20-1	TRBJ1-5	-	-
CSANSPGANVLTF	TGCAGTGCTAACAGCCCTGGGGCCAACGTCCTGACTTTC	TRBV20-1	TRBJ2-6	-	-
CSAKGTTGYNSPLHF	TGCAGTGCAAAAGGGACAACAGGATATAATTCACCCCTCCACTTT	TRBV20-1	TRBJ1-6	-	many
CASSPRRGSGRQETQYF	TGTGCCAGCAGCCCCCGCCGTGGGAGCGGGAGACAAGAGACCCAGTACTTC	TRBV7-9	TRBJ2-5	TRBD2	many
CASSIGLKGLTGELFF	TGTGCCAGTAGTATTGGATTGAAGGGACTTACCGGGGAGCTGTTTTTT	TRBV19	TRBJ2-2	-	few
CSASRGDTQYF	TGCAGTGCTTCTCGGGGGGATACGCAGTATTTT	TRBV20-1	TRBJ2-3	-	-
CASSLRQGLEAFF	TGTGCCAGCAGCTTAAGACAGGGCCTTGAAGCTTTCTTT	TRBV11-2	TRBJ1-1	TRBD1	many
CASSPGTTQRTDTQYF	TGTGCCAGCAGCCCGGGGACAACACAACGCACAGATACGCAGTATTTT	TRBV11-2	TRBJ2-3	-	few
CASSQELVGTGELFF	TGTGCCAGCAGCCAAGAATTGGTCGGAACCGGGGAGCTGTTTTTT	TRBV14	TRBJ2-2	-	few
CASGLKGKAGEPFF	TGTGCTAGTGGTTTGAAGGGGAAGGCCGGGGAGCCGTTTTTT	TRBV12-5	TRBJ2-2	-	-
CSASLARDNYEQYF	TGCAGTGCTAGTTTAGCGCGAGACAACTACGAGCAGTACTTC	TRBV20-1	TRBJ2-7	-	-
CASFDLGEQYF	TGCGCCAGCTTCGACCTGGGCGAGCAGTACTTC	TRBV5-1	TRBJ2-7	-	-
CASGSSGGNTEAFF	TGTGCTAGTGGTTCCAGTGGGGGGAACACTGAAGCTTTCTTT	TRBV12-5	TRBJ1-1	-	few
CASSSQPAKNIQYF	TGTGCCAGCAGCTCACAGCCGGCCAAAAACATTCAGTACTTC	TRBV7-2	TRBJ2-4	-	many
CASSPSRTEAFF	TGTGCCAGCAGCCCCTCTCGCACTGAAGCTTTCTTT	TRBV7-8	TRBJ1-1	-	many
CATSDWTVISYEQYF	TGTGCCACCAGTGACTGGACAGTGATCTCCTACGAGCAGTACTTC	TRBV24-1	TRBJ2-7	-	-
CASSLAGGLAGSFSYEQYF	TGTGCCAGCAGCTTAGCAGGGGGACTAGCGGGATCGTTCTCCTACGAGCAGTACTTC	TRBV7-2	TRBJ2-7	TRBD2	few
CASSYKGTGVTYNSPLHF	TGTGCCAGCAGTTACAAAGGGACAGGGGTGACCTATAATTCACCCCTCCACTTT	TRBV6-2/TRBV6-3	TRBJ1-6	TRBD1	-
CASTRGAEETQYF	TGTGCCAGCACCAGGGGGGCAGAAGAGACCCAGTACTTC	TRBV7-8	TRBJ2-5	-	-
CASTTGHSNQPQHF	TGTGCCAGCACCACGGGACATAGCAATCAGCCCCAGCATTTT	TRBV6-1	TRBJ1-5	-	many
CSANEEGPGYEQYF	TGCAGTGCCAACGAGGAAGGGCCAGGCTACGAGCAGTACTTC	TRBV20-1	TRBJ2-7	-	few
CASSQGWGNSPLHF	TGCGCCAGCAGCCAAGGGTGGGGGAATTCACCCCTCCACTTT	TRBV4-3	TRBJ1-6	-	few
CASSPAWNTEAFF	TGTGCCAGCAGCCCGGCCTGGAACACTGAAGCTTTCTTT	TRBV11-2	TRBJ1-1	-	-
CSVDEYNYGYTF	TGCAGCGTGGATGAGTACAACTATGGCTACACCTTC	TRBV29-1	TRBJ1-2	-	-
CASSLGGDGGELFF	TGTGCCAGCAGCTTGGGGGGAGACGGCGGGGAGCTGTTTTTT	TRBV7-3	TRBJ2-2	-	few
CASSLSGPDTQYF	TGTGCCAGCAGTCTTTCAGGTCCAGATACGCAGTATTTT	TRBV6-2/TRBV6-3	TRBJ2-3	-	once
CASSSISVGTGGNYGYTF	TGTGCCAGCAGTAGTATCTCGGTCGGGACAGGGGGGAACTATGGCTACACCTTC	TRBV27	TRBJ1-2	TRBD1	many
CASSPLPYGQNTFNSPLHF	TGTGCCAGCTCGCCTCTACCGTACGGACAGAATACCTTTAATTCACCCCTCCACTTT	TRBV18	TRBJ1-6	-	-
CATSEPGLALNEQFF	TGTGCCACCAGTGAACCGGGACTAGCGCTCAATGAGCAGTTCTTC	TRBV24-1	TRBJ2-1	TRBD2	-
CASSEEAYSREQYF	TGTGCCAGCAGTGAAGAGGCGTATTCACGCGAGCAGTACTTC	TRBV2	TRBJ2-7	-	many
CAWSARGQPQHF	TGTGCCTGGAGTGCTCGCGGTCAGCCCCAGCATTTT	TRBV30	TRBJ1-5	-	many
CASSYDGRNEKLFF	TGTGCCAGCAGTTACGACGGCCGGAATGAAAAACTGTTTTTT	TRBV5-8	TRBJ1-4	-	many
CASRLVAENTEAFF	TGTGCCAGCAGACTTGTAGCGGAGAACACTGAAGCTTTCTTT	TRBV2	TRBJ1-1	-	many
CASSQEHNYGYTF	TGTGCCAGCAGCCAAGAGCATAACTATGGCTACACCTTC	TRBV3-1	TRBJ1-2	-	many
CASISPMNTEAFF	TGTGCCAGCATAAGTCCCATGAACACTGAAGCTTTCTTT	TRBV6-1	TRBJ1-1	-	-
CASSYSINYGYTF	TGTGCCAGCAGTTACTCGATCAACTATGGCTACACCTTC	TRBV6-5	TRBJ1-2	-	many
CASSLSLTRTDTQYF	TGTGCCAGCAGTTTATCTCTCACGCGCACAGATACGCAGTATTTT	TRBV27	TRBJ2-3	-	few
CASSPSDGSSYEQYF	TGTGCCAGCAGTCCCTCGGACGGGAGCTCCTACGAGCAGTACTTC	TRBV6-1	TRBJ2-7	-	few
CASSQTDSNQPQHF	TGCGCCAGCAGCCAAACCGATAGCAATCAGCCCCAGCATTTT	TRBV4-1	TRBJ1-5	-	-
CASSITPGGQETQYF	TGTGCCAGTAGTATTACCCCGGGGGGCCAAGAGACCCAGTACTTC	TRBV19	TRBJ2-5	TRBD2	few
CASSAGTGGQETQYF	TGTGCCAGCAGCGCGGGGACGGGAGGCCAAGAGACCCAGTACTTC	TRBV9	TRBJ2-5	TRBD2	once